This T cell receptor (beta chain) was retrieved from a study of response to subunit inactivated influenza vaccine. TCRdb ran MiXCR on the RT-PCR reads and lists one entry per CDR3 protein. The data hold 170,000 or so distinct CDR3 sequences, with around a tenth observed a single time. Germline lookup yields CDR1 MDHEN and CDR2 SYDVKM. This CDR3 has 16 residues. On this clonotype: This could be a read error, since a much larger clone is one nucleotide away.

The TCR comes from a man in his fifties or sixties who received an inactivated influenza vaccine. The sequences come from CD8+ T cells sorted from PBMCs, collected about 24 months after vaccination. The chain uses TRBV28 and TRBJ1-5; D remains unclear. The CDR3 sequence is CASSPLSGYSNQPRHF. The CDR3 coding sequence is TGTGCCAGCAGTCCACTTAGTGGGTACAGTAATCAGCCCCGGCATTTT.